This T cell receptor beta chain was profiled in a study of early T cells in non-severe SARS-CoV-2 infection. Study overall: Whole-blood bulk RNA, unsorted, was sequenced, and chains were unpaired.

In regard to this clonotype: Antigen unknown.

Notes on the study in general: Anti-spike CD8 responses were favored by VDJdb matching, which missed private and CD4 specificities.

Individual cDNA molecules received unique molecular identifiers during library preparation. TCRdb ran MiXCR on the 5' RACE reads and lists one entry per CDR3 protein. Among about 80,000 distinct CDR3 sequences listed, 11% to 15% were seen once. The sequence was obtained from an adult who was a healthcare worker with PCR-confirmed SARS-CoV-2 infection or an uninfected control (not recorded which). The sequencing input was whole blood.

The CDR3 sequence: CASSEVYTGGDTEAFF. The CDR3 nucleotides are TGTGCCAGCAGTGAAGTCTACACAGGGGGGGACACTGAAGCTTTCTTT. V gene TRBV25-1 combines with J gene TRBJ1-1, with 8 bases that match TRBD1. Germline V gene data show CDR1 as MGHDK and CDR2 as SYGVNS. Trimming cost V 2 bases and J 3 bases; bases outside gene matches: 8. The CDR3 covers 16 residues. The full variable domain, its missing parts supplied by reference TRBV25-1 and TRBJ1-1, is EADIYQTPRYLVIGTGKKITLECSQTMGHDKMYWYQQDPGMELHLIHYSYGVNSTEKGDLSSESTVSRIRTEHFPLTLESARPSHTSQYLCASSEVYTGGDTEAFFGQGTRLTVV.